This T cell receptor (beta chain) was documented in a study of vaccination effects on CD4 cells after COVID-19. Profiled with immunoSEQ multiplex PCR; TCRdb holds only in-frame clones, not every one. The sample carries just under 45,000 clones, roughly 79% recorded once. Within the ViraFEST assay, antigen-specific CD4+ T cells underwent expansion with viral peptide pools prior to sequencing. Following a roughly 11-day culture, CD4+ T cells were purified. Vaccinated recipients, who were negative for nucleocapsid antibodies, had no history of SARS-CoV-2 infection. With around 10 ug/ml peptides and about 9.7 IU/ml IL-2, a few million PBMC per well were cultured. Half-medium changes using IL-2 medium occurred on days 3 and 7. For this clone: The target antigen is unknown.

This specimen consisted of CD4+ T cells from PBMCs cultured with SARS-CoV-2 spike peptides, obtained before COVID-19 vaccination. This receptor was taken from a human donor who received a COVID-19 vaccine.

The CDR3 DNA reads as TGTGCCAGCAGCTTAGGGCAGATAACTAATGAAAAACTGTTTTTT. This encodes CASSLGQITNEKLFF. This chain uses TRBV7-9 with TRBJ1-4, with D unclear. Trimming took 1 base from V and 1 from J, leaving 7 bases between them. Germline V gene lookup returns CDR1 SEHNR and CDR2 FQNEAQ (reference sequence). The CDR3 is made up of 15 amino acids.